Sequencing of this TCR beta chain was carried out in a study of blood T cell repertoires in COVID-19 (dated by TCRdb to about 2020). About the study as a whole: The collaborator samples originated in the United States, Italy and Spain and spanned the acute and convalescent phases of COVID-19. The prospective study material was composed of cDNA or gDNA derived from T cells, B-cell-depleted T cells, or PBMCs. The dataset comprised deeply sampled blood TCRbeta repertoires from subjects exposed to, actively infected with, or recovered from COVID-19. The repertoires were made available in a free public database intended to serve as a resource for research on the immune response to SARS-CoV-2. Samples were obtained from the ongoing ImmuneRACE study (first 160 participants) and from 1,254 subjects provided by 6 global collaborators. Nearly every sample came with metadata listing a de-identified subject ID, COVID-19 status, age in years and sex. Where HLA class I and class II types were available, the types were taken from metadata supplied by the sample provider, not from assay-based typing.

TCRbeta CDR3 regions were amplified from genomic DNA using the immunoSEQ Assay, a bias-controlled multiplex PCR. The original methods were these. The number of nucleated cells in each sample was estimated by amplification of reference gene primers within the assay. Sequence reads were collapsed and filtered to measure the absolute abundance of every unique TCRbeta CDR3 rearrangement. Productive Simpson clonality was computed per sample as the square root of Simpson's diversity index over productive rearrangements. The table was pulled from immuneACCESS by TCRdb, which kept in-frame rearrangements only. Such tables lose some clones; where checked, under half of the loss comes from unresolved V genes, and the rest has no known cause. The D gene and trimming were derived from the DNA, and the V and J assignments and clone size from that table. The sample table records about 260,000 clones; around 83% of these occur just once. Less than 2% of the sample is in the top ten clones.

The sample holds one count of this clone. Its antigen is currently not known. No much larger clone is present one base from it, and per-base qualities are unavailable. CDR1 LNHDA and CDR2 SQIVND are derived from the germline V gene (reference sequence). The CDR3, from cysteine to phenylalanine, totals 15 residues. The CDR3 DNA has 45 bases and is translated from base 1. The junction shows trimming of 7 bases on V and 1 base on J, and the gene matches do not reach 6 bases of it. Another Seattle source contributed samples from volunteer blood donors who had recovered from COVID-19. Whole blood was collected in K2EDTA tubes by collaborating institutions according to the institutions' own protocols. Collaborator samples were shipped for TCRbeta analysis as frozen whole blood, isolated PBMCs, or DNA extracted from either sample type. Findings and caveats that apply to the study as a whole: Clinical and demographic metadata were provided uncurated, with the amount varying by source and participant.

This TCR was sampled from a woman aged 40 to 55 who had recovered from COVID-19. Sequencing was carried out using peripheral blood. The rearrangement joined TRBV19 to TRBJ2-1; 8 central nucleotides agree with TRBD2. The encoded CDR3 is CASNMAGGSYNEQFF. The DNA reads TGTGCCAGTAACATGGCGGGGGGTTCCTACAATGAGCAGTTCTTC.